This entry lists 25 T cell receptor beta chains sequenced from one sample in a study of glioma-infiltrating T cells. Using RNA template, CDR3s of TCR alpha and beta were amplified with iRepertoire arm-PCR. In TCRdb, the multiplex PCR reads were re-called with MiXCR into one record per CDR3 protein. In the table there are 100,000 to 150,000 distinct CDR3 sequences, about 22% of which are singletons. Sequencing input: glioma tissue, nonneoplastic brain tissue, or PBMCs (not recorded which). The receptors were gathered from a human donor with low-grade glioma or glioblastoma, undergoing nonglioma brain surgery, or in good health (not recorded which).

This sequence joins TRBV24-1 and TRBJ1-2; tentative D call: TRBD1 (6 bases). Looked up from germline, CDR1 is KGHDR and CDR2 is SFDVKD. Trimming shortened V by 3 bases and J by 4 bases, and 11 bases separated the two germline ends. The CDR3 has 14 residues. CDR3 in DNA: TGTGCCACCAGTGATCCTGGGGGCACCTATGGCTACACCTTC. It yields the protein CATSDPGGTYGYTF.

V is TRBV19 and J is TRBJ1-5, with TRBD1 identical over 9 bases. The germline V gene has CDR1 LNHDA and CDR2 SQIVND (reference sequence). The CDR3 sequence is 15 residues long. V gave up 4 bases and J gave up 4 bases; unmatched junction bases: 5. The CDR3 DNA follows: TGTGCCAGTAGTAAAGGGACAGGGAGTAATCAGCCCCAGCATTTT. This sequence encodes CASSKGTGSNQPQHF.

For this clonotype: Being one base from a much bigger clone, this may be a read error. The CDR3, as DNA: TGTGCCACCATCAGAGCCAGGGGGGCCTATGAGCAGTTCTTC. This gives the protein CATIRARGAYEQFF. The rearrangement links TRBV15 to TRBJ2-1; tentative D call: TRBD1 (7 bases). The CDR3 has 14 residues. The germline CDR1 and CDR2 sequences are LNHNV and YYDKDF (reference sequence).

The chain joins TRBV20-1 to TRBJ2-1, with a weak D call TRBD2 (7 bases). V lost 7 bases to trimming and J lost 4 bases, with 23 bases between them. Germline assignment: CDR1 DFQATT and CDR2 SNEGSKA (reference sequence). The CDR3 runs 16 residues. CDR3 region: CSGTIMRGRGYNEQFF. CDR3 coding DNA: TGCAGTGGAACGATAATGCGGGGGCGGGGATACAATGAGCAGTTCTTC.

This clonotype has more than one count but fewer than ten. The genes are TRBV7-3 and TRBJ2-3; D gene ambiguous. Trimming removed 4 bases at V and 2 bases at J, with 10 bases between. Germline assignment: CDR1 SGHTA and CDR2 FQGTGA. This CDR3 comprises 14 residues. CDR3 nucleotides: TGTGCCAGCAGCTATCTTCTATTCACAGATACGCAGTATTTT. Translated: CASSYLLFTDTQYF. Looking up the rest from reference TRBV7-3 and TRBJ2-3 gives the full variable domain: GAGVSQTPSNKVTEKGKYVELRCDPISGHTALYWYRQSLGQGPEFLIYFQGTGAADDSGLPNDRFFAVRPEGSVSTLKIQRTERGDSAVYLCASSYLLFTDTQYFGPGTRLTVL.

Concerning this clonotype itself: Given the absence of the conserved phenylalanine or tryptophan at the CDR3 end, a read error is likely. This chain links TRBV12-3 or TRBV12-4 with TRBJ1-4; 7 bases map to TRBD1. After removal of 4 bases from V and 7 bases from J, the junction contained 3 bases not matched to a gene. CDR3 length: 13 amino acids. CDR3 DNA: TGTGCCAGCAGTTCCAGGGGGACTGAAAAACTGTTTATT. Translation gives CASSSRGTEKLFI.

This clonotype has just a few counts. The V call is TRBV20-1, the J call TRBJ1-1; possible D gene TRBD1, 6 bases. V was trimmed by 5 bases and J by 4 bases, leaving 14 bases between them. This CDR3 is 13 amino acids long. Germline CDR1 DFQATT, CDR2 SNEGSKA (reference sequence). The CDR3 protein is CSAPGVWGTEAFF. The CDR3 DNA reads TGCAGTGCTCCAGGGGTCTGGGGCACTGAAGCTTTCTTT.

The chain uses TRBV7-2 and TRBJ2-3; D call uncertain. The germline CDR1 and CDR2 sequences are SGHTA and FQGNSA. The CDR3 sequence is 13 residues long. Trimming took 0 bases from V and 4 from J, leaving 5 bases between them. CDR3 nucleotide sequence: TGTGCCAGCAGCTTAGCCATCGCAGATACGCAGTATTTT. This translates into CASSLAIADTQYF. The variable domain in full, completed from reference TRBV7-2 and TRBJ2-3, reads GAGVSQSPSNKVTEKGKDVELRCDPISGHTALYWYRQSLGQGLEFLIYFQGNSAPDKSGLPSDRFSAERTGGSVSTLTIQRTQQEDSAVYLCASSLAIADTQYFGPGTRLTVL.

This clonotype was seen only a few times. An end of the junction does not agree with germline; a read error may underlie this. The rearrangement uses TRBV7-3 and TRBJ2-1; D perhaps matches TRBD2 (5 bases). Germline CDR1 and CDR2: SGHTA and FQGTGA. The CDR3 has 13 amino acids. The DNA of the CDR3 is TGTGCCAGCAGCTTAAGTATCGGGGATGAACAGTTCTTC. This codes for CASSLSIGDEQFF.

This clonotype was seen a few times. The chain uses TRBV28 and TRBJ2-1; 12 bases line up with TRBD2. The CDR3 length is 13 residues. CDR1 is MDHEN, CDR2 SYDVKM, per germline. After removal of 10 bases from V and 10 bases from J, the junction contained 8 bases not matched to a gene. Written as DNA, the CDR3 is TGTGCCACCATTACCGGGACTAGCGGGGAGCAGTTCTTC. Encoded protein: CATITGTSGEQFF.

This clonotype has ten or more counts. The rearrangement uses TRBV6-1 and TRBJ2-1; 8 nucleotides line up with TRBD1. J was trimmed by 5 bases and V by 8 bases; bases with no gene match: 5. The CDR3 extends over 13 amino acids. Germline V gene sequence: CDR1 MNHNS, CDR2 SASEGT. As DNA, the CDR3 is TGTGCCAGCCGTCGGACAGGGAACAATGAGCAGTTCTTC. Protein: CASRRTGNNEQFF.

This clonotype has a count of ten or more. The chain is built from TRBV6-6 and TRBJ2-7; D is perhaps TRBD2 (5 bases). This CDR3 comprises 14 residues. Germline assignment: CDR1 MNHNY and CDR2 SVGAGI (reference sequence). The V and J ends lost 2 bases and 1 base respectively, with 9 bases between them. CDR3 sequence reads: CASSYSPGSYEQYV. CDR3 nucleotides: TGTGCCAGCAGTTACAGTCCGGGGTCCTACGAGCAGTACGTC.

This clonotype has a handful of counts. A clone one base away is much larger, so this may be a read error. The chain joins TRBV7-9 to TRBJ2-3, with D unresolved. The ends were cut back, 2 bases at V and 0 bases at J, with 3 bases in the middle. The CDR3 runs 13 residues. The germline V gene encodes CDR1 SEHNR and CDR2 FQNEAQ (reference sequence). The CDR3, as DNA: TGTGCCAGCAGCTTACCTAGCACAGATACGCAGTATTTT. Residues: CASSLPSTDTQYF.

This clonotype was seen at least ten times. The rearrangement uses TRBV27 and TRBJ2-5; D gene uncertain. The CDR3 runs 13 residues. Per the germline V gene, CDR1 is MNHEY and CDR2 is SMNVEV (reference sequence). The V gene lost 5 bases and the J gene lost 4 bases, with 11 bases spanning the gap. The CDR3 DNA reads TGTGCCAGCAGTCTCGGACCTTCAGAGACCCAGTACTTC. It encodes CASSLGPSETQYF.

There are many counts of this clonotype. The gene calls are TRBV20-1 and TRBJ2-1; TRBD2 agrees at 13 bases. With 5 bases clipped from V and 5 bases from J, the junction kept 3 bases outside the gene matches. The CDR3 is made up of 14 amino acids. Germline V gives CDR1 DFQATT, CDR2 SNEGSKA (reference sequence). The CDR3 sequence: CSAETSGGDNEQFF. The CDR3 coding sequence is TGCAGTGCTGAAACTAGCGGGGGGGACAATGAGCAGTTCTTC.

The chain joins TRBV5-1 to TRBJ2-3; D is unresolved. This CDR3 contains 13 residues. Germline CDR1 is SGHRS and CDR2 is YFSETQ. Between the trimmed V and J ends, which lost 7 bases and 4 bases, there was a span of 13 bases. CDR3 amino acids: CASAIGAADTQYF. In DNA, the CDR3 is TGCGCCAGCGCCATTGGAGCCGCAGATACGCAGTATTTT.

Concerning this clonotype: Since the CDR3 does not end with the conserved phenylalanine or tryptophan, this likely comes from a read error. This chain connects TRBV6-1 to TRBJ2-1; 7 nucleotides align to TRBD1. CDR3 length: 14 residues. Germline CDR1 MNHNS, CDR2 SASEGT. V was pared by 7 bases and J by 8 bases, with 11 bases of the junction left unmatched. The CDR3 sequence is CASTSTNRGDEQFL. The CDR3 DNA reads TGTGCCAGCACCTCCACTAACAGGGGCGATGAGCAGTTCCTC.

CDR3 bases: TGTGCCAGCAAGGGGGAGGAGGGATCCACAGATACGCAGTATTTT. Residues: CASKGEEGSTDTQYF. The chain combines TRBV12-3 or TRBV12-4 with TRBJ2-3; D assignment may be TRBD1 or TRBD2 (6 bases each). V was trimmed by 7 bases and J by 2 bases, leaving 16 bases between them. The length of the CDR3 is 15 residues.

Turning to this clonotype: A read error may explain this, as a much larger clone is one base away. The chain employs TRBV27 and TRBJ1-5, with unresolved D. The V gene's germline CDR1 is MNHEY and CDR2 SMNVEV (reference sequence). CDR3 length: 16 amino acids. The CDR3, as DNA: TGTGCCTGCAGTTTTCCCTCCTTGTCCCCAAATCAGCCCCAGCATTTT. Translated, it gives CACSFPSLSPNQPQHF.

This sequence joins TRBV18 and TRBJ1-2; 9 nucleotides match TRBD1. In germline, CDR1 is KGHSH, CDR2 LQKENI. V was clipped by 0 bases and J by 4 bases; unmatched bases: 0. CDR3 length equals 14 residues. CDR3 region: CASSPPGQGYGYTF. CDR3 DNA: TGTGCCAGCTCACCACCGGGACAGGGCTATGGCTACACCTTC.

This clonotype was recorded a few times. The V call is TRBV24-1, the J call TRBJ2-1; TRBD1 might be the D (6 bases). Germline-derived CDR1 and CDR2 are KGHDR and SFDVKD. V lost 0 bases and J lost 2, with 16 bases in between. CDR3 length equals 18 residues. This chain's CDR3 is CATSDLRTGTPTYNEQFF. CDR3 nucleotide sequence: TGTGCCACCAGTGATTTGCGGACCGGGACACCTACCTACAATGAGCAGTTCTTC.

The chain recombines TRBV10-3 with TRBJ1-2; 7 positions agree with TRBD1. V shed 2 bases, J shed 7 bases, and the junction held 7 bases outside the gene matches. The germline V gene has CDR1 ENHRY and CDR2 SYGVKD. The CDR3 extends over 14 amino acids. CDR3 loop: CAISEPEQGFGYTF. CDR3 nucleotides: TGTGCCATCAGTGAGCCGGAACAGGGGTTTGGCTACACCTTC.

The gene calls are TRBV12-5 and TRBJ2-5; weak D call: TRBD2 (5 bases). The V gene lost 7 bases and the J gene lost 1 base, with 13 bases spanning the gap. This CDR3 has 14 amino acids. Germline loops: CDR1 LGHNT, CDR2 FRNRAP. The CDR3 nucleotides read TGTGCTAGTGCCCCCGGACTTACCCAAGAGACCCAGTACTTC. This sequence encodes CASAPGLTQETQYF.

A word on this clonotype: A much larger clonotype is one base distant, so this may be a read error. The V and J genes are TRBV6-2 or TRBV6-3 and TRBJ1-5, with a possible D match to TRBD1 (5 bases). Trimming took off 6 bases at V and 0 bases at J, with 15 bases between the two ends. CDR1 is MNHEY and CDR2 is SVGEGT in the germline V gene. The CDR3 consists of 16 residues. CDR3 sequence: CASSPQGLNSNQPQHF. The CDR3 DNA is TGTGCCAGCAGCCCCCAGGGCCTTAATAGCAATCAGCCCCAGCATTTT.

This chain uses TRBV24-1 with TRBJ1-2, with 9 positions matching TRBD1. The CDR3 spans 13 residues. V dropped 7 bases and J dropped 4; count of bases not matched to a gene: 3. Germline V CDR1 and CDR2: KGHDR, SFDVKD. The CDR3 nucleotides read TGTGCCACCAGGGGACAGGGAACCTATGGCTACACCTTC. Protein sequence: CATRGQGTYGYTF.